This TCR beta chain was found in a study of shared clonotypes between healthy human individuals. Germline V CDR1 and CDR2: SGHAT, FQDESV (reference sequence). The V gene lost 1 base and the J gene lost 0 bases, with 10 bases spanning the gap. The CDR3 has 15 residues. Broader study findings: Generally, naive subsets (rather than memory subsets) showed larger estimated richness.

Comment on this clone: Antigen unknown.

Over several immunoSEQ plates, each subset's genomic DNA was distributed in even portions. Profiling relied on immunoSEQ multiplex PCR, and the TCRdb table lists in-frame clones only, not all of them. The profile shows about 2.4 million clones, approximately 90% of them singletons. What was sequenced was naive CD4+ T cells sorted from blood. As for subset: CD45RA+ positively selected. This sequence originates from a man aged 18-30 years in good health. This chain links TRBV11-1 with TRBJ2-7; D perhaps matches TRBD1 (5 bases). CDR3: CASSLEGVDSYEQYF. CDR3 DNA: TGTGCCAGCAGCTTAGAAGGGGTGGACTCCTACGAGCAGTACTTC.